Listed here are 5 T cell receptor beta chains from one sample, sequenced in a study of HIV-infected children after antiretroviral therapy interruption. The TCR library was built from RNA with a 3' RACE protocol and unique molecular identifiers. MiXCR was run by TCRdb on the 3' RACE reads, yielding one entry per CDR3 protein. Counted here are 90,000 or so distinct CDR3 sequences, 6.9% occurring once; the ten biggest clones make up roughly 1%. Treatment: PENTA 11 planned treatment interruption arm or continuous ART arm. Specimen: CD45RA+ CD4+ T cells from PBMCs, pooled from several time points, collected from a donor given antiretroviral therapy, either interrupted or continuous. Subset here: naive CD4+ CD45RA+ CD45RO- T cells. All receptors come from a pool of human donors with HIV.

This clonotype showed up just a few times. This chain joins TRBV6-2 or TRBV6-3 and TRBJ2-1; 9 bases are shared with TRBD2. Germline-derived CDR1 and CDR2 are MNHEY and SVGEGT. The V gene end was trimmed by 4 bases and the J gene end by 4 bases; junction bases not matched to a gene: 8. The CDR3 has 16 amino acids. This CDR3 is CASSSPGTSPYNEQFF. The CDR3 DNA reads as TGTGCCAGCAGTTCCCCGGGGACTAGCCCTTACAATGAGCAGTTCTTC.

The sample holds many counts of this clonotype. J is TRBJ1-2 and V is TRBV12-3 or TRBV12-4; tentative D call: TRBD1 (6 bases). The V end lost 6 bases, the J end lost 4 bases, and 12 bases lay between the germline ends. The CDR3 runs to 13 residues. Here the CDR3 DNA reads TGTGCCAGCAGCCGGACAGTAGGCTATGGCTACACCTTC. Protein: CASSRTVGYGYTF.

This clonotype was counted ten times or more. The CDR3 loop reads CASSTLSGRVDTQYF. CDR3 nucleotides: TGTGCCAGCAGTACCCTTAGCGGGAGGGTGGATACGCAGTATTTT. The rearrangement uses TRBV12-3 or TRBV12-4 and TRBJ2-3; 11 bases match TRBD2. Trimming removed 5 bases from V and 6 bases from J; junction bases left unmatched: 7. The CDR3 contains 15 residues.

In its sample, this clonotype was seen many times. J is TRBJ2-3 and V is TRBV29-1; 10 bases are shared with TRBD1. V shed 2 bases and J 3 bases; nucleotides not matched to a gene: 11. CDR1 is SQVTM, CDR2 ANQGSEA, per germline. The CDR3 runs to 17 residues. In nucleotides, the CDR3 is TGCAGCGTTGAAAAATCGTCCTGGGACAGGGGTACAGATACGCAGTATTTT. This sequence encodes CSVEKSSWDRGTDTQYF.

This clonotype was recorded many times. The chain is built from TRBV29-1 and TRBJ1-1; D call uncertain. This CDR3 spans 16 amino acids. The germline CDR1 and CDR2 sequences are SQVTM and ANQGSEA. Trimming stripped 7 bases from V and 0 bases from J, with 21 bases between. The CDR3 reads CSAHRAGVLMNTEAFF. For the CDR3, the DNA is TGCAGCGCTCACCGGGCCGGGGTCCTTATGAACACTGAAGCTTTCTTT. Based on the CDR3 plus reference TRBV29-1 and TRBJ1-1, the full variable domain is SAVISQKPSRDICQRGTSLTIQCQVDSQVTMMFWYRQQPGQSLTLIATANQGSEATYESGFVIDKFPISRPNLTFSTLTVSNMSPEDSSIYLCSAHRAGVLMNTEAFFGQGTRLTVV.